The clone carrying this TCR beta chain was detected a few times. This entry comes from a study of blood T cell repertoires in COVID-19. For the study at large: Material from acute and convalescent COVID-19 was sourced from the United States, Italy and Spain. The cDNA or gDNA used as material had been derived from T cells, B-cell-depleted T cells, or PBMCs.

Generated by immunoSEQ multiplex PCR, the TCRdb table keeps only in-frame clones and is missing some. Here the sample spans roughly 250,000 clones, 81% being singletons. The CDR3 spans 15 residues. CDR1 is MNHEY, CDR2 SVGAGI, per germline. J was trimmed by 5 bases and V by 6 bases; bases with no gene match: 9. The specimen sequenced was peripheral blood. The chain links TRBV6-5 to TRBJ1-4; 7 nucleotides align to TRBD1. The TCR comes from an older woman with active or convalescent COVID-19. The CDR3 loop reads CASSALGTVNEKLFF. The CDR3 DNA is TGTGCCAGCAGCGCCCTCGGGACAGTCAATGAAAAACTGTTTTTT.